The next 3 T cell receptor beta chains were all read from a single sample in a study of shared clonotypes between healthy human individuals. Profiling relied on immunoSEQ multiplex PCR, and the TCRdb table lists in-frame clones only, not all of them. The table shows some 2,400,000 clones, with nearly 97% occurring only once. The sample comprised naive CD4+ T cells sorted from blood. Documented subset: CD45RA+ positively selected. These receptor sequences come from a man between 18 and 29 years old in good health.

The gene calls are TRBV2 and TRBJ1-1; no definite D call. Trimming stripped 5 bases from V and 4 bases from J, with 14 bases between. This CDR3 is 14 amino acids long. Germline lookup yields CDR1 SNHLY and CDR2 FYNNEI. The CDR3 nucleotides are TGTGCCAGCAGTAGTGAAGGGTTATTCACTGAAGCTTTCTTT. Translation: CASSSEGLFTEAFF. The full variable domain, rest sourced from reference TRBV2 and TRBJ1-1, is EPEVTQTPSHQVTQMGQEVILRCVPISNHLYFYWYRQILGQKVEFLVSFYNNEISEKSEIFDDQFSVERPDGSNFTLKIRSTKLEDSAMYFCASSSEGLFTEAFFGQGTRLTVV.

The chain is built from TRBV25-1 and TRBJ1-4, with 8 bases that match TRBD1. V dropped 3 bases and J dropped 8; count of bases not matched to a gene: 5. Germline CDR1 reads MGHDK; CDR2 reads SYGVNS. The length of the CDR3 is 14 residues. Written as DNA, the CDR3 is TGTGCCAGCAGTGATAGGGGACAGGTGGAAAAACTGTTTTTT. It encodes CASSDRGQVEKLFF. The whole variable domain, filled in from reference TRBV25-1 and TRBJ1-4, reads EADIYQTPRYLVIGTGKKITLECSQTMGHDKMYWYQQDPGMELHLIHYSYGVNSTEKGDLSSESTVSRIRTEHFPLTLESARPSHTSQYLCASSDRGQVEKLFFGSGTQLSVL.

For the CDR3, the DNA is TGTGCCAGCAGTCTCGGACAGGGAAGCTATGGCTACACCTTC. This sequence encodes CASSLGQGSYGYTF. The J gene is TRBJ1-2, the V gene TRBV28, with 8 nucleotides matching TRBD1. Germline V gene lookup returns CDR1 MDHEN and CDR2 SYDVKM. Germline trimming cut 5 bases from V and 4 bases from J; bases unmatched to any gene: 6. The CDR3 has 14 amino acids.